The T cell receptor (beta chain) under discussion was sequenced for a study of blood T cell repertoires in COVID-19. In the authors' workflow: Estimates of nucleated cell counts were drawn from the amplification of reference gene primers. Using immunoSEQ multiplex PCR, the repertoire was profiled, and TCRdb retains in-frame clones only, with some absent. For V, J and clone size, that table is used; D and trimming come from the DNA. The data contain around 400,000 clones, approximately 90% of them singletons. The cohort comprised adults aged about 18 to 100 years residing in 20 to 25 US areas. Within 2 weeks of study entry, exposed participants had contacted a PCR-confirmed or clinician-diagnosed COVID-19 case. V was clipped by 4 bases and J by 1 base, with 9 bases between them. The CDR3 has 14 amino acids. Looked up from germline, CDR1 is SGHRS and CDR2 is YFSETQ.

The receptor was derived from a woman between 35 and 50 years old who had been exposed to COVID-19. The chain is built from TRBV5-1 and TRBJ1-3; D unresolved. Sequencing used PBMCs or T cells enriched from blood (not recorded which). For the CDR3, the DNA is TGCGCCAGCAGCGTCGGGAGTTCTGGAAACACCATATATTTT. This encodes CASSVGSSGNTIYF.